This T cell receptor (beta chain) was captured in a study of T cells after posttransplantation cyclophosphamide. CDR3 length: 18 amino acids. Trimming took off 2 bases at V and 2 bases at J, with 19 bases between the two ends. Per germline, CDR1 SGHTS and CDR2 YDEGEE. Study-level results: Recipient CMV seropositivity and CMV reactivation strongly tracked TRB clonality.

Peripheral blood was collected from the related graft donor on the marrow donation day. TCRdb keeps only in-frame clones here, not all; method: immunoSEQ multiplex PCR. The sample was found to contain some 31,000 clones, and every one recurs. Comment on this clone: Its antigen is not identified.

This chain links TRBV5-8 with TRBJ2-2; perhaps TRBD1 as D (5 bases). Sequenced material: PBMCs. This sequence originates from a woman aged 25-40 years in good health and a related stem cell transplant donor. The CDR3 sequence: CASSFFGGAASNTGELFF. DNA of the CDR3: TGTGCCAGCAGCTTCTTCGGTGGGGCGGCATCCAACACCGGGGAGCTGTTTTTT.